This entry lists 30 T cell receptor beta chains sequenced from one sample in a study of cytomegalovirus exposure and HLA in healthy donors. Researchers ran the PCR with 60 Vbeta and 13 Jbeta primers. Using immunoSEQ multiplex PCR, the repertoire was profiled, and TCRdb retains in-frame clones only, with some absent. The top ten hold about 2.7% of the sample, which has some 180,000 clones, roughly three quarters seen once. The sequencing input was PBMCs. The receptors were gathered from a male donor in good health and CMV-seronegative.

The gene calls are TRBV6-5 and TRBJ2-3; 7 bases are shared with TRBD1. J lost 0 bases, V lost 4 bases, and 7 bases had no gene match. Germline assignment: CDR1 MNHEY and CDR2 SVGAGI. This CDR3 spans 16 amino acids. CDR3 in amino acids: CASSSRGQSSTDTQYF. Written as DNA, the CDR3 is TGTGCCAGCAGTTCCAGGGGACAGTCAAGCACAGATACGCAGTATTTT.

DNA of the CDR3: TGTGCCAGCAGTGAAGCACGAAGGTGGGACAAGCCCCAGCATTTT. Its translation is CASSEARRWDKPQHF. The gene calls are TRBV6-1 and TRBJ1-5; a possible D gene is TRBD1 (6 bases). This CDR3 has 15 amino acids. V was pared by 0 bases and J by 8 bases, with 14 bases between. The germline V gene encodes CDR1 MNHNS and CDR2 SASEGT.

This clone showed up just once. The rearrangement links TRBV29-1 to TRBJ2-3; 8 bases match TRBD1. The trim removed 1 base at V and 2 bases at J, leaving 2 bases unmatched. CDR1 SQVTM and CDR2 ANQGSEA come from the germline V gene. CDR3 length: 14 residues. CDR3 nucleotides: TGCAGCGTTGAAGGACAGGGGTTCACAGATACGCAGTATTTT. As protein: CSVEGQGFTDTQYF.

The rearrangement uses TRBV28 and TRBJ2-4; the D gene is possibly TRBD2 (5 bases). The CDR3 totals 13 residues. CDR1 and CDR2 from the germline V gene are MDHEN and SYDVKM. V gave up 10 bases and J gave up 1 base, with 11 bases separating them. The CDR3 loop is CATRPGAKNIQYF. CDR3 in DNA: TGTGCCACTCGACCGGGGGCCAAAAACATTCAGTACTTC.

The chain is built from TRBV7-2 and TRBJ2-5; 11 bases are a match to TRBD2. J gave up 6 bases and V 5 bases, and 11 bases lay outside the gene matches. Germline lookup yields CDR1 SGHTA and CDR2 FQGNSA. The length of the CDR3 is 16 residues. CDR3 nucleotide sequence: TGTGCCAGCAGCCCATCACTAGCGGGAGTTGTGAAGACCCAGTACTTC. Translated: CASSPSLAGVVKTQYF. Variable domain in full (rest from reference TRBV7-2 and TRBJ2-5): GAGVSQSPSNKVTEKGKDVELRCDPISGHTALYWYRQSLGQGLEFLIYFQGNSAPDKSGLPSDRFSAERTGGSVSTLTIQRTQQEDSAVYLCASSPSLAGVVKTQYFGPGTRLLVL.

The V and J genes are TRBV27 and TRBJ2-6; D unclear. Germline loops: CDR1 MNHEY, CDR2 SMNVEV (reference sequence). CDR3 length equals 14 residues. V lost 3 bases and J 0 bases, leaving 3 bases between the germline ends. The CDR3 region is CASSFSSGANVLTF. The CDR3 DNA reads TGTGCCAGCAGTTTTAGCTCTGGGGCCAACGTCCTGACTTTC.

V is TRBV11-1 and J is TRBJ2-5, with D unresolved. Trimming left V 0 bases short and J 10 bases short, with 12 bases between. CDR1 and CDR2 from the germline V gene are SGHAT and FQDESV (reference sequence). This CDR3 is 13 amino acids long. The CDR3 loop reads CASSLARTSGQYF. CDR3 DNA: TGTGCCAGCAGCTTAGCGCGCACGTCGGGCCAGTACTTC.

Of note for this clone: The junction shows a germline mismatch at one end, possibly a read error. The chain is built from TRBV7-9 and TRBJ2-1; perhaps TRBD2 as D (6 bases). The CDR3 spans 15 residues. Germline-derived CDR1 and CDR2 are SEHNR and FQNEAQ (reference sequence). The CDR3 protein is CSSSLRETRNNEQFF. For the CDR3, the DNA is TGTTCCAGCAGCCTCCGGGAGACTAGAAACAATGAGCAGTTCTTC.

This rearrangement joins TRBV6-4 to TRBJ2-7, with no clear D. This CDR3 comprises 11 residues. V lost 0 bases to trimming and J lost 7 bases, with 4 bases between them. Germline CDR1 and CDR2: MRHNA and SNTAGT. In DNA, the CDR3 is TGTGCCAGCAGTGACTCAGAGGAGCAGTACTTC. Encoded protein: CASSDSEEQYF.

The rearrangement links TRBV6-4 to TRBJ2-3; 8 bases map to TRBD2. The junction had 0 bases not matched to a gene; V was cut back by 7 bases and J by 0 bases. CDR3 size: 13 residues. Per germline, CDR1 MRHNA and CDR2 SNTAGT. The CDR3 reads CASTSGSTDTQYF. The CDR3 DNA follows: TGTGCCAGCACTAGCGGGAGCACAGATACGCAGTATTTT.

The CDR3 loop is CAWSVQGYYGYTF. CDR3 sequence (DNA): TGTGCCTGGAGTGTACAGGGGTACTATGGCTACACCTTC. V gene TRBV30 combines with J gene TRBJ1-2; 7 nucleotides line up with TRBD1. The CDR3 has 13 amino acids. Germline V gene lookup returns CDR1 GTSNPN and CDR2 SVGIG (reference sequence). The V gene end was trimmed by 0 bases and the J gene end by 3 bases; junction bases not matched to a gene: 1.

This clone showed up just a few times. This CDR3 reads CAISAGNGEPQHF. In nucleotides, the CDR3 is TGTGCCATCAGTGCCGGGAACGGGGAGCCCCAGCATTTT. This chain connects TRBV10-3 to TRBJ1-5; D is undetermined. The germline V gene encodes CDR1 ENHRY and CDR2 SYGVKD. The CDR3 is 13 residues long. Trimming stripped 4 bases from V and 8 bases from J, with 12 bases between.

The chain carries TRBV14 and TRBJ2-3, with D possibly being TRBD2 (6 bases). From germline, CDR1 is SGHDN and CDR2 FVKESK. V lost 1 base and J 4 bases, leaving 18 bases between the germline ends. The CDR3 spans 17 residues. In DNA, the CDR3 is TGTGCCAGCAGCCAAGGCCGGGACTCCGGCGGTTCAGATACGCAGTATTTT. It specifies CASSQGRDSGGSDTQYF.

The chain couples TRBV19 to TRBJ2-7; the match to TRBD1 covers 8 bases. Trimming removed 5 bases from V and 0 bases from J; junction bases left unmatched: 6. The CDR3 covers 15 residues. Germline loops: CDR1 LNHDA, CDR2 SQIVND (reference sequence). This CDR3 reads CASSAGQGFSYEQYF. CDR3 nucleotide sequence: TGTGCCAGTAGTGCCGGACAGGGCTTCTCCTACGAGCAGTACTTC.

The chain carries TRBV6-1 and TRBJ2-7; maybe TRBD2 (6 bases). CDR3 length: 14 amino acids. The germline V gene has CDR1 MNHNS and CDR2 SASEGT. V was pared by 6 bases and J by 4 bases, with 16 bases between. The CDR3 sequence: CASSDSGLKYEQYF. The CDR3 nucleotides read TGTGCCAGCAGCGACTCGGGACTCAAGTACGAGCAGTACTTC.

This chain uses TRBV7-9 with TRBJ2-5; 7 positions match TRBD1. TRBJ2-7 explains the end of the DNA better; the J call may be wrong. Germline CDR1 SEHNR, CDR2 FQNEAQ (reference sequence). This CDR3 is 15 amino acids long. The CDR3 reads CASSPRQGVGYEQYF. The CDR3 bases are TGTGCCAGCAGCCCCAGGCAGGGGGTTGGGTACGAGCAGTACTTC.

The gene calls are TRBV5-4 and TRBJ2-3; the D gene is possibly TRBD1 (5 bases). The CDR3 runs to 13 residues. Trimming left V 1 base short and J 4 bases short, with 7 bases between. Germline V gene sequence: CDR1 SGHNT, CDR2 YYREEE (reference sequence). CDR3 residues: CASSLRGSDTQYF. The CDR3 coding sequence is TGTGCCAGCAGCTTGAGGGGATCAGATACGCAGTATTTT.

A word on this clone: One end of the junction does not line up with germline, which may come from a read error. The rearrangement joins TRBV28 to TRBJ2-5; TRBD2 aligns across 8 bases. The CDR3 is made up of 15 amino acids. Germline CDR1 reads MDHEN; CDR2 reads SYDVKM. CDR3 DNA sequence: TGTGCCAGCATGGTTTTGCGGGAGGTGCAAGGGACCCAGTACTTC. Protein: CASMVLREVQGTQYF.

The J gene is TRBJ1-1, the V gene TRBV4-1; TRBD1 matches 10 bases. This CDR3 spans 16 amino acids. Germline V CDR1 and CDR2: MGHRA, YSYEKL. Trimming at V came to 4 bases and at J to 1 base, leaving 6 bases not matched to a gene. CDR3 coding DNA: TGCGCCAGCAGCCTCGGGACAGGGGAGTCGAACACTGAAGCTTTCTTT. Protein: CASSLGTGESNTEAFF.

A few counts support this clone. The chain joins TRBV4-2 to TRBJ2-7; 7 bases fit TRBD1. The V segment lost 0 bases and the J segment 7 bases; nucleotides outside the gene matches: 9. Germline V gene data show CDR1 as LGHNA and CDR2 as YNFKEQ. This CDR3 contains 15 residues. The DNA for the CDR3 is TGTGCCAGCAGCCAAGAAGAAGGGGGCTCGGGAGAGCAGTACTTC. It encodes CASSQEEGGSGEQYF.

This chain connects TRBV9 to TRBJ1-3, with TRBD1 matching 7 bases. The CDR3 extends over 16 amino acids. J gave up 3 bases and V 1 base, and 7 bases lay outside the gene matches. In germline, CDR1 is SGDLS, CDR2 YYNGEE. As DNA, the CDR3 is TGTGCCAGCAGCGTATTAGGGGGCGAACATGGAAACACCATATATTTT. Amino acid sequence: CASSVLGGEHGNTIYF. Supplemented by reference TRBV9 and TRBJ1-3, the full variable domain reads DSGVTQTPKHLITATGQRVTLRCSPRSGDLSVYWYQQSLDQGLQFLIQYYNGEERAKGNILERFSAQQFPDLHSELNLSSLELGDSALYFCASSVLGGEHGNTIYFGEGSWLTVV.

This sequence joins TRBV18 and TRBJ2-1, with TRBD2 identical over 10 bases. The CDR3 totals 19 residues. The V gene end was trimmed by 3 bases and the J gene end by 4 bases; junction bases not matched to a gene: 15. CDR1 is KGHSH and CDR2 is LQKENI in the germline V gene. CDR3 protein: CASSPGDLSGGATYNEQFF. The CDR3 DNA reads as TGTGCCAGCTCACCGGGAGATCTAAGCGGGGGGGCCACGTACAATGAGCAGTTCTTC.

This clone was detected only a few times. This sequence joins TRBV10-1 and TRBJ2-5; D unclear. V dropped 3 bases and J dropped 5 bases, with 7 bases sitting between them. Germline V lookup: CDR1 WNHNN, CDR2 SYGVQD (reference sequence). CDR3 size: 12 residues. CDR3 protein: CASSDPRETQYF. The CDR3 coding sequence is TGCGCCAGCAGTGATCCGAGGGAGACCCAGTACTTC.

The chain employs TRBV9 and TRBJ2-1, with a weak D call TRBD1 (5 bases). Per germline, CDR1 SGDLS and CDR2 YYNGEE. This CDR3 is 15 amino acids long. V was pared by 4 bases and J by 5 bases, with 16 bases between. The CDR3 loop is CASSPFRVPHNEQFF. The DNA of the CDR3 is TGTGCCAGCAGCCCGTTCAGGGTACCCCACAATGAGCAGTTCTTC.

The chain joins TRBV7-2 to TRBJ1-5, with 7 bases lining up with TRBD1. Germline V lookup: CDR1 SGHTA, CDR2 FQGNSA. With 5 bases clipped from V and 4 bases from J, the junction kept 5 bases outside the gene matches. The CDR3 covers 14 residues. In nucleotides, the CDR3 is TGTGCCAGCAGCCCCGACAGGGCAAATCAGCCCCAGCATTTT. Its translation is CASSPDRANQPQHF. The variable domain in full, completed from reference TRBV7-2 and TRBJ1-5, reads GAGVSQSPSNKVTEKGKDVELRCDPISGHTALYWYRQSLGQGLEFLIYFQGNSAPDKSGLPSDRFSAERTGGSVSTLTIQRTQQEDSAVYLCASSPDRANQPQHFGDGTRLSIL.

The V call is TRBV6-4, the J call TRBJ2-1; 10 bases align to TRBD2. Germline V gene lookup returns CDR1 MRHNA and CDR2 SNTAGT. The V segment lost 4 bases and the J segment 7 bases; nucleotides outside the gene matches: 7. The CDR3 is 15 residues long. The CDR3 here is CASSVSGRAKNEQFF. The CDR3 DNA sequence: TGTGCCAGCAGTGTAAGCGGGAGGGCCAAGAATGAGCAGTTCTTC.

This clone was observed a single time. The chain is built from TRBV6-5 and TRBJ2-7, with D unclear. Germline V gene data show CDR1 as MNHEY and CDR2 as SVGAGI. The CDR3 extends over 16 amino acids. Deletions cut 0 bases from V and 0 bases from J, with 12 bases between. CDR3 in amino acids: CASSYSFSGISYEQYF. Written as DNA, the CDR3 is TGTGCCAGCAGTTACTCATTTAGTGGTATCTCCTACGAGCAGTACTTC.

The chain carries TRBV6-6 and TRBJ2-3, with TRBD2 matching over 9 bases. The V gene end was trimmed by 4 bases and the J gene end by 1 base; junction bases not matched to a gene: 3. This CDR3 is 15 amino acids long. Germline values: CDR1 MNHNY, CDR2 SVGAGI (reference sequence). CDR3 region: CASSFWTSGTDTQYF. The CDR3 DNA is TGTGCCAGCAGTTTCTGGACTAGCGGCACAGATACGCAGTATTTT.

The rearrangement joins TRBV30 to TRBJ1-5; D might be TRBD1 (5 bases). CDR1 and CDR2 (germline): GTSNPN, SVGIG (reference sequence). The length of the CDR3 is 15 residues. V was cut by 4 bases and J by 6 bases, with 19 bases left in between. The CDR3, as DNA: TGTGCCTGGATGACCGGGGCGGGGGTAGGTCAGCCCCAGCATTTT. Residues: CAWMTGAGVGQPQHF.

V is TRBV6-1 and J is TRBJ1-5, with D perhaps matching TRBD1 (6 bases). V dropped 7 bases and J dropped 4 bases, with 17 bases sitting between them. CDR3 length equals 15 residues. The germline gives CDR1 MNHNS, CDR2 SASEGT. CDR3 sequence (DNA): TGTGCCAGCACTAACCAGGGGTTGCGGAATCAGCCCCAGCATTTT. Its translation is CASTNQGLRNQPQHF.